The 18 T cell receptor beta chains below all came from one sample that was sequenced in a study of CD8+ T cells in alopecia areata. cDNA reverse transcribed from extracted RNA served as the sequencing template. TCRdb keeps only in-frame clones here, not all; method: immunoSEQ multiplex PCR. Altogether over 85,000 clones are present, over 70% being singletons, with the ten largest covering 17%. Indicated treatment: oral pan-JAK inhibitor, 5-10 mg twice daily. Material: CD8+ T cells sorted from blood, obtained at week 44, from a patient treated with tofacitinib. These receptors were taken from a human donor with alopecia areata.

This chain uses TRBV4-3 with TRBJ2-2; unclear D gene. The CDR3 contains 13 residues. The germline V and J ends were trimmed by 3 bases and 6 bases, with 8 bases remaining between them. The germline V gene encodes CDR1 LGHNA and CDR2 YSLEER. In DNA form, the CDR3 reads TGCGCCAGCAGCCATGGCGAGGCCGGGGAGCTGTTTTTT. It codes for CASSHGEAGELFF.

The chain's CDR3 is CAISEEPQETQYF. CDR3 bases: TGTGCCATCAGTGAAGAACCCCAAGAGACCCAGTACTTC. The V gene is TRBV10-3, the J gene TRBJ2-5; no firm D call. Deletions cut 3 bases from V and 1 base from J, with 6 bases between. CDR3 length: 13 residues. CDR1 ENHRY and CDR2 SYGVKD come from the germline V gene.

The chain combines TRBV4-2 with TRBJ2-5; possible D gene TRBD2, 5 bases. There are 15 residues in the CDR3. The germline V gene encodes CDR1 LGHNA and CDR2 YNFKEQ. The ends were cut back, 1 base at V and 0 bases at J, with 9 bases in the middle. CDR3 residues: CASSQGSGNQETQYF. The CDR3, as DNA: TGTGCCAGCAGCCAAGGGTCGGGGAACCAAGAGACCCAGTACTTC.

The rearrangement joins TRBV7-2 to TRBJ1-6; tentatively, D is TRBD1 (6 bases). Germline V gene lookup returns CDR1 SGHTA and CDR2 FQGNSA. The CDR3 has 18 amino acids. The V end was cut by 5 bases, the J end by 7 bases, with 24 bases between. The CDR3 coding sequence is TGTGCCAGCAGCGGATTGTTACCAGGGGAGGGTCCGAATTCACCCCTCCACTTT. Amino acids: CASSGLLPGEGPNSPLHF.

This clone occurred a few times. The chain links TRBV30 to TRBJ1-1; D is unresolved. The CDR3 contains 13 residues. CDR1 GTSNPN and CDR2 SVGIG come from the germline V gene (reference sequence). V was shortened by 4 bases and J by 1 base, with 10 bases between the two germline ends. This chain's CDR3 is CAWTALGNTEAFF. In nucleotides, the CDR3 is TGTGCCTGGACCGCCTTGGGGAACACTGAAGCTTTCTTT.

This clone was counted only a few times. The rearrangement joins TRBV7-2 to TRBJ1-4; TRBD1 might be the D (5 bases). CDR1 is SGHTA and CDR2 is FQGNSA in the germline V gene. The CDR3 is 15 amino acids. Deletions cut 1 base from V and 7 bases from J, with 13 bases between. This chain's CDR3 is CASSLGAGNLEKLFF. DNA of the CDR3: TGTGCCAGCAGCTTAGGAGCAGGGAACCTTGAAAAACTGTTTTTT.

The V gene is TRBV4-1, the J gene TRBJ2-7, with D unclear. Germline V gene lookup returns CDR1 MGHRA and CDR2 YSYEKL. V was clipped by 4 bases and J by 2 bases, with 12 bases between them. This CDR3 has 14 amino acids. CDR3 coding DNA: TGCGCCAGCAGCCCTCTTGGACGCACCTACGAGCAGTACTTC. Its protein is CASSPLGRTYEQYF.

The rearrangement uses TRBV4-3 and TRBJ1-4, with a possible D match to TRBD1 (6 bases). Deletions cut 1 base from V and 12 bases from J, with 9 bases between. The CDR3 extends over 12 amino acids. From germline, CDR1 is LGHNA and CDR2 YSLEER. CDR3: CASSQAAGELFF. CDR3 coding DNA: TGCGCCAGCAGCCAAGCAGCAGGGGAACTGTTTTTT.

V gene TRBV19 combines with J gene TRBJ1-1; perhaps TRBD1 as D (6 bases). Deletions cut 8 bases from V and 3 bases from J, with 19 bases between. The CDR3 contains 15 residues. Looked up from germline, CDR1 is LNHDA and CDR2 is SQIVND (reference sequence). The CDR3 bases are TGTGCCAGTTCGGACTACAGGGAAACGGACACTGAAGCTTTCTTT. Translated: CASSDYRETDTEAFF.

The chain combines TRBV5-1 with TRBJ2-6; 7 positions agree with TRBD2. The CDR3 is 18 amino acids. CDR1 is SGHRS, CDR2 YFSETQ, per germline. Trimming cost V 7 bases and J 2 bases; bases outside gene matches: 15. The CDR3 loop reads CASSTREAGDAGANVLTF. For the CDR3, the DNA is TGCGCCAGCTCAACTAGGGAGGCGGGGGATGCTGGGGCCAACGTCCTGACTTTC.

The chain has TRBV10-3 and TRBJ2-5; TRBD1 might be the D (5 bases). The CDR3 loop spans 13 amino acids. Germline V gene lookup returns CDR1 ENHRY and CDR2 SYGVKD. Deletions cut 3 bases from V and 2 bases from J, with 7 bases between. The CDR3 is CAISETGQETQYF. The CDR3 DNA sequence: TGTGCCATCAGTGAAACAGGACAAGAGACCCAGTACTTC.

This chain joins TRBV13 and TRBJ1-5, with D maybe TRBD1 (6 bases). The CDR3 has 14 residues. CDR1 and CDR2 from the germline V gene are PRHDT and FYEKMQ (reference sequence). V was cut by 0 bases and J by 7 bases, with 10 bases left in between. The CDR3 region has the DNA TGTGCCAGCAGCTTAGGCAGGGGCAGCCAGCCCCAGCATTTT. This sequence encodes CASSLGRGSQPQHF. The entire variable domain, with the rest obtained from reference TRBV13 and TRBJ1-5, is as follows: AAGVIQSPRHLIKEKRETATLKCYPIPRHDTVYWYQQGPGQDPQFLISFYEKMQSDKGSIPDRFSAQQFSDYHSELNMSSLELGDSALYFCASSLGRGSQPQHFGDGTRLSIL.

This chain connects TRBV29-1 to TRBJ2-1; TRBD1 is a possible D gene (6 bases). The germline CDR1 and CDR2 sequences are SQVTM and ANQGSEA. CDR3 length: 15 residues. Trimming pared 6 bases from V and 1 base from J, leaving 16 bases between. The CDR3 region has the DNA TGCAGCGTCACAGGGTCGAGGGGTTCCTACAATGAGCAGTTCTTC. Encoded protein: CSVTGSRGSYNEQFF.

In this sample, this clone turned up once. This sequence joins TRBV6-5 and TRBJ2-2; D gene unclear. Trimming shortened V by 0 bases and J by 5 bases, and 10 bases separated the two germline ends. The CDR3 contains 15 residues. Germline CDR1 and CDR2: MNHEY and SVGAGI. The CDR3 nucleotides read TGTGCCAGCAGTTACTCGATCGGCAAGACCGGGGAGCTGTTTTTT. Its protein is CASSYSIGKTGELFF.

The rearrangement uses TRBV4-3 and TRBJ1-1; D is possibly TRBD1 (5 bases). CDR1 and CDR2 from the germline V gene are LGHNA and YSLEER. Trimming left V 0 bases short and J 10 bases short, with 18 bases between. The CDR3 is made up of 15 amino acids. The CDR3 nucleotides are TGCGCCAGCAGCCAAGAATTGAGGGGTCCCAGAGGAGCTTTCTTT. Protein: CASSQELRGPRGAFF.

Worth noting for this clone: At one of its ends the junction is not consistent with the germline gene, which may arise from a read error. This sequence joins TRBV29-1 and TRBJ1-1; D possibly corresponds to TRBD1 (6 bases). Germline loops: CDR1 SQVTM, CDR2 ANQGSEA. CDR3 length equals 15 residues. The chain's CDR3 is CSVLGGEGVNIEAFF. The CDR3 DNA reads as TGCAGCGTCCTTGGAGGGGAGGGGGTAAACATTGAAGCTTTCTTT.

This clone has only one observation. The CDR3 region has the DNA TGCGCCAGCAGCCAAGAAGCAGCCTCCTACGAGCAGTACTTC. The encoded protein is CASSQEAASYEQYF. The rearrangement uses TRBV4-3 and TRBJ2-7, with unresolved D. V gave up 0 bases and J gave up 0 bases, with 6 bases separating them. CDR1 and CDR2 from the germline V gene are LGHNA and YSLEER. There are 14 residues in the CDR3.

The CDR3, as DNA: TGTGCCAGCAGTTTCATTCTCGGAGAGACCCAGTACTTC. The encoded protein is CASSFILGETQYF. V usage is TRBV27 and J usage is TRBJ2-5; D is undetermined. CDR1 is MNHEY, CDR2 SMNVEV, per germline (reference sequence). V lost 3 bases and J 4 bases, leaving 9 bases between the germline ends. The CDR3 is 13 residues long.